This is a list of T cell receptor beta chains from one sample in a study of blood T cell repertoires in COVID-19. Profiling relied on immunoSEQ multiplex PCR, and the TCRdb table lists in-frame clones only, not all of them. The table has over 60,000 clones, approximately 90% seen once. Sequenced material: peripheral blood. Source of these receptors: a man in his 70s with active or convalescent COVID-19. Both conserved end residues are trimmed from each CDR3. The D gene is left open where the match is weak.

>11|-|TRBV24-1|TRBJ1-2
ATSDFNYEGYT
>11|-|TRBV24-1|TRBJ2-2
ATSGMGTGELF
>11|-|TRBV29-1|TRBJ1-4
SVRAGVDEKLF
>13|-|TRBV6-4|TRBJ1-5
ASSDVWGPGQPQH
>11|TRBD1|TRBV6-5|TRBJ2-1
ASIQGVGDEQF
>15|-|TRBV28|TRBJ1-4
ASSSAAFGPTNEKLF
>13|-|TRBV7-9|TRBJ1-4
ASSPQEATNEKLF
>14|TRBD2|TRBV27|TRBJ2-3
ASRLRSGSPTDTQY
>13|-|TRBV6-1|TRBJ2-3
ASSEGPGGTDTQY
>9|-|TRBV10-1|TRBJ1-2
ASRWWQGYT
>11|-|TRBV3-1/TRBV3-2|TRBJ2-3
ASSPSGVDTQY
>12|-|TRBV27|TRBJ1-4
ASSAGMTNEKLF
>13|TRBD1|TRBV2|TRBJ1-6
ASGDLTGPNSPLH
>14|-|TRBV10-2|TRBJ1-4
ASSELSASASEKLF
>10|-|TRBV29-1|TRBJ1-2
SVEVGAFGYT
>15|-|TRBV19|TRBJ1-4
ASSIGRLGQGDEKLF
>11|-|TRBV11-2|TRBJ1-1
ASSLVIREVAF
>11|-|TRBV28|TRBJ1-2
ASRSTLNYGYT
>12|-|TRBV9|TRBJ2-1
ASSLPGGYNEQF
>14|TRBD1|TRBV10-3|TRBJ1-2
AITPLPVGQGYGYT
>12|-|TRBV7-2|TRBJ1-5
ASSPMGTGWPQH
>12|-|TRBV5-5|TRBJ1-5
ASTLAVGNQPQH
>13|-|TRBV12-2|TRBJ1-1
ASRSHGGLPTEAF
>13|-|TRBV28|TRBJ2-1
ASRLRQYSYNEQF
>11|-|TRBV30|TRBJ1-5
AWDQGPHQPQH
>13|TRBD1|TRBV7-9|TRBJ2-5
ASSREQGARETQY
>12|TRBD1|TRBV5-6|TRBJ1-1
ASSRTGVDTEAF
>10|-|TRBV28|TRBJ1-5
ASTLPRGPQH
>11|TRBD1|TRBV10-3|TRBJ1-2
AISVGQGNGYT
>12|-|TRBV6-5|TRBJ1-6
ASSHERLDSPLH
>13|TRBD1|TRBV19|TRBJ1-2
ASSISSGGSYGYT
>13|TRBD1|TRBV6-5|TRBJ1-2
ASSPRQGSPFGYT
>12|-|TRBV11-2|TRBJ2-1
ASSLGNSGNEQF
>12|TRBD2|TRBV27|TRBJ2-7
ASKMAGVYYEQY
>11|-|TRBV6-6|TRBJ1-2
ASVSNRIYGYT
>12|-|TRBV19|TRBJ1-4
ASSIFGGDEKLF
>13|TRBD1|TRBV7-9|TRBJ1-4
ASSLGDRNNEKLF
>14|TRBD1|TRBV29-1|TRBJ1-1
SVLYGQGATYTEAF
>14|TRBD1|TRBV28|TRBJ1-2
ASTLPIGTGAYGYT
>11|-|TRBV28|TRBJ1-2
ASSSTHLYGYT
>13|TRBD1|TRBV19|TRBJ1-5
ASSSGTGENQPQH
>12|TRBD2|TRBV6-6|TRBJ2-3
AIGTSGNQDTQY
>11|-|TRBV27|TRBJ2-5
ASSLARLQTQY
>13|TRBD2|TRBV5-1|TRBJ2-3
ASTGLAGVPDTQY
>11|-|TRBV28|TRBJ1-1
ASSRGWGTEAF
>13|-|TRBV4-2|TRBJ2-7
ASSLARAPPYEQY
>11|-|TRBV14|TRBJ1-1
ASSQTFREKAF
>15|TRBD2|TRBV6-2/TRBV6-3|TRBJ2-6
ASSSGTKDSGANVLT
>13|TRBD1|TRBV9|TRBJ2-7
ASSDRDRGPYEQY
>14|TRBD1|TRBV10-3|TRBJ2-2
AISRFLGQGTGELF
>11|-|TRBV6-5|TRBJ1-1
ASSYSINSEAF
>10|-|TRBV2|TRBJ2-3
ASRTFTDTQY
>10|-|TRBV10-3|TRBJ1-4
ATQTGGEKLF
>14|-|TRBV6-1|TRBJ2-7
ASSEATGLLSYEQY
>14|TRBD1|TRBV10-2|TRBJ2-3
ATSPGQGAGTDTQY
>15|-|TRBV19|TRBJ2-3
ASSVLRRTNPTDTQY
>14|TRBD2|TRBV14|TRBJ2-7
ASSQRSGSPFDEQY
>13|-|TRBV23-1|TRBJ2-1
ARRSRPSSYNEQF
>13|-|TRBV5-1|TRBJ1-3
ASSLLGDSGNTIY
>12|-|TRBV19|TRBJ2-1
ASSITGLYNEQF